These 27 T cell receptor beta chains share one sample of origin, sequenced in a study of control samples from healthy donors and cancer patients. TCRdb's copy holds only in-frame clones and misses some; the assay was immunoSEQ multiplex PCR. The sample yields 71,000 or so clones, just under 90% seen once. The sample comprised PBMCs. The origin of the receptors is a man aged 55 to 70 with lung cancer.

The chain links TRBV5-1 to TRBJ2-3; no clear D. In germline, CDR1 is SGHRS, CDR2 YFSETQ. V lost 9 bases and J lost 2, with 16 bases in between. This CDR3 region has 14 residues. CDR3 residues: CATQSAPFTDTQYF. CDR3 coding DNA: TGCGCCACCCAGTCGGCTCCCTTCACAGATACGCAGTATTTT.

V is TRBV9 and J is TRBJ1-4; D perhaps matches TRBD1 (6 bases). Trimming pared 3 bases from V and 3 bases from J, leaving 15 bases between. In germline, CDR1 is SGDLS, CDR2 YYNGEE. The CDR3 consists of 16 residues. DNA of the CDR3: TGTGCCAGCAGCGGAGGGGCAGGGGACCCTAATGAAAAACTGTTTTTT. Its protein product is CASSGGAGDPNEKLFF. The complete variable domain, with remaining parts taken from reference TRBV9 and TRBJ1-4, reads DSGVTQTPKHLITATGQRVTLRCSPRSGDLSVYWYQQSLDQGLQFLIQYYNGEERAKGNILERFSAQQFPDLHSELNLSSLELGDSALYFCASSGGAGDPNEKLFFGSGTQLSVL.

This chain connects TRBV6-5 to TRBJ2-3, with a tentative D call TRBD2 (6 bases). CDR1 and CDR2 from the germline V gene are MNHEY and SVGAGI. This CDR3 has 13 amino acids. V was pared by 6 bases and J by 3 bases, with 10 bases between. In DNA, the CDR3 is TGTGCCAGCAGGGGTGCGGGGACAGATACGCAGTATTTT. Its translation: CASRGAGTDTQYF.

V and J are TRBV10-2 and TRBJ1-1, with 8 nucleotides matching TRBD1. Germline-derived CDR1 and CDR2 are WSHSY and SAAADI. V lost 0 bases and J lost 3; bases outside the gene matches: 15. This CDR3 spans 19 amino acids. CDR3: CASSESRGPAGTGDTEAFF. The CDR3 DNA reads as TGCGCCAGCAGTGAGTCGAGGGGGCCCGCAGGGACAGGAGACACTGAAGCTTTCTTT.

The chain recombines TRBV3-1 (or the pseudogene TRBV3-2) with TRBJ2-3; TRBD2 matches 8 bases. The germline V gene encodes CDR1 LGHDT and CDR2 YNNKEL (reference sequence). This CDR3 region has 15 residues. V was clipped by 6 bases and J by 0 bases; unmatched bases: 5. CDR3 coding DNA: TGTGCCAGCAGTCCTAGCGGGTCTAGCACAGATACGCAGTATTTT. It specifies CASSPSGSSTDTQYF.

The rearrangement links TRBV2 to TRBJ1-3; D unresolved. This CDR3 spans 12 amino acids. Germline lookup yields CDR1 SNHLY and CDR2 FYNNEI. V shed 9 bases and J shed 4 bases, with 10 bases lying between them. CDR3 amino acids: CASQGQGNTIYF. Written as DNA, the CDR3 is TGTGCCAGTCAAGGGCAGGGAAACACCATATATTTT.

This chain uses TRBV7-6 with TRBJ2-6, with D tentatively TRBD1 or TRBD2 (5 bases each). Looked up from germline, CDR1 is SGHVS and CDR2 is FNYEAQ. V was cut by 4 bases and J by 4 bases, with 14 bases left in between. The CDR3 spans 16 residues. The CDR3 DNA follows: TGTGCCAGCAGCTCCATGTTGGGGGTCGGGGCCAACGTCCTGACTTTC. This translates into CASSSMLGVGANVLTF.

The rearrangement links TRBV18 to TRBJ2-1; tentatively, D is TRBD1 (6 bases). The CDR3 consists of 14 residues. CDR1 is KGHSH, CDR2 LQKENI, per germline. The V end lost 3 bases, the J end lost 0 bases, and 6 bases lay between the germline ends. In DNA, the CDR3 is TGTGCCAGCTCACCCAGGGGCTCCTACAATGAGCAGTTCTTC. The encoded protein is CASSPRGSYNEQFF.

J is TRBJ1-1 and V is TRBV18; unclear D gene. Trimming removed 5 bases at V and 0 bases at J, with 4 bases between. The CDR3 runs to 12 residues. The V gene's germline CDR1 is KGHSH and CDR2 LQKENI. The CDR3 bases are TGTGCCAGCTCATGGATGAACACTGAAGCTTTCTTT. Its protein is CASSWMNTEAFF. Complete variable domain (other parts from reference TRBV18 and TRBJ1-1): NAGVMQNPRHLVRRRGQEARLRCSPMKGHSHVYWYRQLPEEGLKFMVYLQKENIIDESGMPKERFSAEFPKEGPSILRIQQVVRGDSAAYFCASSWMNTEAFFGQGTRLTVV.

The V and J genes are TRBV5-6 and TRBJ1-6, with D uncertain. The germline V gene encodes CDR1 SGHDT and CDR2 YYEEEE. The CDR3 is 14 residues long. Trimming cost V 2 bases and J 5 bases, with 8 bases left between them. The CDR3, as DNA: TGTGCCAGCAGCTTAGGCCAGAATAATTCACCCCTCCACTTT. Protein: CASSLGQNNSPLHF.

This chain joins TRBV11-1 and TRBJ2-1, with D possibly being TRBD2 (5 bases). There are 14 residues in the CDR3. CDR1 SGHAT and CDR2 FQDESV come from the germline V gene (reference sequence). V dropped 7 bases and J dropped 2 bases, with 12 bases sitting between them. The CDR3 sequence: CASTVEGPYNEQFF. The CDR3 region has the DNA TGTGCCAGCACGGTCGAGGGTCCCTACAATGAGCAGTTCTTC.

The V and J genes are TRBV18 and TRBJ2-4; 12 bases map to TRBD1. Germline-derived CDR1 and CDR2 are KGHSH and LQKENI. With V trimmed by 4 bases and J by 6 bases, 7 bases remained unmatched. The CDR3 loop spans 16 amino acids. The CDR3: CASSQGTGGRGNIQYF. As DNA, the CDR3 is TGTGCCAGCTCACAAGGGACAGGGGGCCGAGGAAACATTCAGTACTTC.

This chain links TRBV5-4 with TRBJ2-1; TRBD2 aligns across 13 bases. CDR3 length: 15 amino acids. Germline trimming cut 4 bases from V and 4 bases from J; bases unmatched to any gene: 2. Germline loops: CDR1 SGHNT, CDR2 YYREEE (reference sequence). The CDR3 protein is CASSLTSGGYNEQFF. The CDR3 bases are TGTGCCAGCAGCCTGACTAGCGGGGGGTACAATGAGCAGTTCTTC.

This chain uses TRBV5-5 with TRBJ1-4; unclear D gene. Germline V gene sequence: CDR1 SGHKS, CDR2 YYEKEE (reference sequence). This CDR3 contains 13 residues. Trimming cost V 0 bases and J 7 bases, with 7 bases left between them. CDR3 amino acids: CASSLVGGEKLFF. CDR3 DNA sequence: TGTGCCAGCAGCTTGGTCGGTGGTGAAAAACTGTTTTTT.

This clone showed up just once. The CDR3 here is CASSVYSSSYNEQFF. For the CDR3, the DNA is TGTGCCAGCAGCGTCTATAGCAGCTCCTACAATGAGCAGTTCTTC. This chain links TRBV9 with TRBJ2-1; unclear D gene. This CDR3 spans 15 amino acids. The V gene's germline CDR1 is SGDLS and CDR2 YYNGEE. Trimming removed 2 bases at V and 0 bases at J, with 9 bases between.

This clone appeared a single time. The chain links TRBV18 to TRBJ2-7; D perhaps matches TRBD1 (6 bases). Trimming removed 5 bases from V and 5 bases from J, with 13 bases in between. The CDR3 contains 13 residues. Looked up from germline, CDR1 is KGHSH and CDR2 is LQKENI. CDR3 region: CASSTGRNNEQYF. Written as DNA, the CDR3 is TGTGCCAGCTCAACAGGGCGCAACAACGAGCAGTACTTC. The complete variable domain, with remaining parts taken from reference TRBV18 and TRBJ2-7, reads NAGVMQNPRHLVRRRGQEARLRCSPMKGHSHVYWYRQLPEEGLKFMVYLQKENIIDESGMPKERFSAEFPKEGPSILRIQQVVRGDSAAYFCASSTGRNNEQYFGPGTRLTVT.

The chain couples TRBV9 to TRBJ1-1; D is ambiguous. Germline loops: CDR1 SGDLS, CDR2 YYNGEE. Trimming took off 7 bases at V and 3 bases at J, with 19 bases between the two ends. The CDR3 runs 15 residues. The CDR3 protein is CASSSHPRDYTEAFF. The CDR3 region has the DNA TGTGCCAGCTCAAGCCACCCCCGAGACTACACTGAAGCTTTCTTT.

This clone was counted a single time. V usage is TRBV30 and J usage is TRBJ1-4; D is uncertain. The CDR3 is made up of 15 amino acids. Trimming took off 0 bases at V and 4 bases at J, with 12 bases between the two ends. Germline lookup yields CDR1 GTSNPN and CDR2 SVGIG (reference sequence). CDR3 sequence (DNA): TGTGCCTGGAGTGTAGGTTCAAAAAGTAATGAAAAACTGTTTTTT. Amino acid sequence: CAWSVGSKSNEKLFF.

The V and J genes are TRBV7-9 and TRBJ1-1; the match to TRBD1 covers 7 bases. V was clipped by 3 bases and J by 4 bases; unmatched bases: 5. The CDR3 spans 14 residues. From germline, CDR1 is SEHNR and CDR2 FQNEAQ (reference sequence). The CDR3 sequence is CASSFGRGSTEAFF. In DNA form, the CDR3 reads TGTGCCAGCAGCTTTGGCAGGGGGAGCACTGAAGCTTTCTTT.

The chain employs TRBV18 and TRBJ2-2, with D uncertain. Trimming left V 3 bases short and J 1 base short, with 6 bases between. The CDR3 has 14 residues. Germline lookup yields CDR1 KGHSH and CDR2 LQKENI. The CDR3 protein is CASSPNGNTGELFF. DNA for the CDR3: TGTGCCAGCTCACCTAATGGGAACACCGGGGAGCTGTTTTTT. The variable domain in full, completed from reference TRBV18 and TRBJ2-2, reads NAGVMQNPRHLVRRRGQEARLRCSPMKGHSHVYWYRQLPEEGLKFMVYLQKENIIDESGMPKERFSAEFPKEGPSILRIQQVVRGDSAAYFCASSPNGNTGELFFGEGSRLTVL.

This chain connects TRBV10-3 to TRBJ2-3, with D maybe TRBD1 (5 bases). The CDR3 covers 18 residues. Trimming took off 5 bases at V and 4 bases at J, with 25 bases between the two ends. The germline CDR1 and CDR2 sequences are ENHRY and SYGVKD. The chain's CDR3 is CAISHPSEAGIVADTQYF. The CDR3 DNA reads as TGTGCCATCAGTCACCCCTCAGAGGCAGGGATTGTTGCAGATACGCAGTATTTT.

V usage is TRBV10-3 and J usage is TRBJ1-1, with D unclear. The V gene's germline CDR1 is ENHRY and CDR2 SYGVKD. The CDR3 is 13 residues long. Trimming stripped 6 bases from V and 0 bases from J, with 8 bases between. The CDR3 sequence is CAIRAGMNTEAFF. The DNA for the CDR3 is TGTGCCATCAGGGCCGGGATGAACACTGAAGCTTTCTTT.

V usage is TRBV5-4 and J usage is TRBJ2-3; weak D call: TRBD1 (6 bases). CDR3 length: 15 residues. Germline lookup yields CDR1 SGHNT and CDR2 YYREEE (reference sequence). V was trimmed by 0 bases and J by 4 bases, leaving 12 bases between them. The chain's CDR3 is CASSLAQGIADTQYF. In DNA form, the CDR3 reads TGTGCCAGCAGCTTGGCCCAGGGGATCGCAGATACGCAGTATTTT.

The CDR3 region is CASSTLTVRGETQYF. CDR3 in DNA: TGTGCCAGCAGCACCTTGACAGTGAGGGGAGAGACCCAGTACTTC. This rearrangement joins TRBV3-1 (or the pseudogene TRBV3-2) to TRBJ2-5, with D perhaps matching TRBD1 or TRBD2 (5 bases each). The V gene lost 5 bases and the J gene lost 4 bases, with 17 bases spanning the gap. This CDR3 region has 15 residues. CDR1 and CDR2 (germline): LGHDT, YNNKEL (reference sequence).

This clone came up once. The J gene is TRBJ2-5, the V gene TRBV30; 12 positions match TRBD2. Losses at the gene ends were 0 bases for V and 6 bases for J; bases not matched to a gene: 11. The V gene's germline CDR1 is GTSNPN and CDR2 SVGIG (reference sequence). This CDR3 comprises 17 residues. CDR3 sequence reads: CAWSVQASGGASKTQYF. CDR3 nucleotides: TGTGCCTGGAGTGTACAGGCTAGCGGGGGGGCCTCGAAGACCCAGTACTTC.

V is TRBV7-9 and J is TRBJ1-1, with D unresolved. Germline V gene data show CDR1 as SEHNR and CDR2 as FQNEAQ (reference sequence). V lost 0 bases and J lost 0, with 8 bases in between. The CDR3 spans 15 residues. This chain's CDR3 is CASSLARSVNTEAFF. The DNA for the CDR3 is TGTGCCAGCAGCTTAGCGAGAAGTGTGAACACTGAAGCTTTCTTT.

The chain carries TRBV18 and TRBJ2-7, with D uncertain. CDR3 length equals 13 residues. CDR1 is KGHSH and CDR2 is LQKENI in the germline V gene. Trimming left V 2 bases short and J 3 bases short, with 8 bases between. For the CDR3, the DNA is TGTGCCAGCTCACCAAGTTCGAACTACGAGCAGTACGTC. Translating gives CASSPSSNYEQYV.